Detailed here is one T cell receptor (beta chain). The antigen is not known. V shed 0 bases, J shed 6 bases, and the junction held 12 bases outside the gene matches. The CDR3 loop spans 16 amino acids. The germline CDR1 and CDR2 sequences are SQVTM and ANQGSEA. Profiled with immunoSEQ multiplex PCR; TCRdb holds only in-frame clones, not every one. The table lists roughly 130,000 clones, approximately 80% of them singletons. The data were obtained in a study of cytotoxic CD8 clonotypes in ibrutinib-treated CLL. The wider study: Among responders, roughly 25 were partial and 2 complete; after median about 70 months, approximately 15 stayed remitted and approximately 12 progressed. Study results and caveats: Once treatment began, public clonotypes, which were uncommon, contracted or stayed stable. Clonality went up at the time of ibrutinib response, stayed stable in sustained remission, and later dropped back toward its baseline level at progression.

TCR beta library input comprised roughly 1.8 micrograms of genomic DNA from cryopreserved PBMCs. The TCR sequence derives from a human donor with chronic lymphocytic leukemia. The chain joins TRBV29-1 to TRBJ1-1; 8 bases are shared with TRBD1. The starting material was PBMCs, obtained after 12 months of ibrutinib treatment. CDR3: CSVEDRGQGARAEAFF. CDR3 nucleotide sequence: TGCAGCGTTGAAGATCGGGGTCAGGGGGCTCGGGCTGAAGCTTTCTTT.